A selection of T cell receptor beta chains follows, all from one sample in a study of CD8+CD57+ T cells in acquired aplastic anemia. MiXCR, run by TCRdb on the reads, gives a single entry per CDR3 protein. The table includes about 400,000 distinct CDR3 sequences, just under 70% detected once. The specimen sequenced was sorted CD4+, CD8+, or CD8+CD57+ T cells (not recorded which) from PBMCs. The receptor set was obtained from a human donor in good health, serving as a control. The CDR3 runs from the conserved cysteine through the conserved F or W. Each record gives: J gene, D gene, CDR3 length, clone size, V gene, CDR3 protein, CDR3 DNA. A D gene is named only where the DNA matches it firmly. Only part of the rows carry a size: once, few, many, or a class if the clone is expanded.

TRBJ1-4,-,16,-,TRBV9,CASSLATRWTTEKLFF,TGTGCCAGCAGCTTAGCTACACGGTGGACAACTGAAAAACTGTTTTTT
TRBJ1-2,TRBD1,14,-,TRBV10-3,CHRTTRTGGNGYTF,TGTCATCGCACAACCAGGACAGGGGGCAATGGCTACACCTTC
TRBJ2-1,-,14,-,TRBV19,CASNPAGWYNEQFF,TGTGCCAGTAATCCAGCAGGGTGGTACAATGAGCAGTTCTTC
TRBJ2-1,TRBD2,16,-,TRBV12-3/TRBV12-4,CASRFSLAGGHNEQFF,TGTGCCAGCAGATTTTCCCTAGCGGGGGGCCACAATGAGCAGTTCTTC
TRBJ1-6,TRBD1,13,-,TRBV7-9,CATSARQGAPLHF,TGTGCCACGAGCGCCCGACAGGGGGCGCCTCTCCACTTT
TRBJ2-7,-,15,many,TRBV6-6,CASTNKGSVRYEQYF,TGTGCCAGCACTAATAAAGGGTCTGTGCGCTACGAGCAGTACTTC
TRBJ1-5,-,13,-,TRBV29-1,CSAMQRAGHAQHF,TGCAGTGCTATGCAGCGAGCAGGTCATGCCCAGCATTTT
TRBJ2-1,-,15,few,TRBV7-2,CASSLGGLGNNGQFF,TGTGCCAGCAGCTTAGGGGGGCTAGGGAACAATGGGCAGTTCTTC
TRBJ2-3,TRBD1,16,-,TRBV9,CASSVTSGQPTDTQYF,TGTGCCAGCAGCGTTACTTCGGGACAGCCCACAGATACGCAGTATTTT
TRBJ1-1,-,15,-,TRBV5-1,CASSLVPGANTEAFF,TGCGCCAGCAGCTTGGTTCCCGGGGCGAACACTGAAGCTTTCTTT
TRBJ2-7,-,14,-,TRBV5-1,CASSVSGGDDEQYF,TGTGCCAGCAGCGTGTCGGGTGGCGACGACGAGCAGTACTTC
TRBJ2-7,TRBD1,15,-,TRBV19,CASSMAGQGPYEQYF,TGTGCCAGTAGTATGGCGGGACAGGGACCCTACGAGCAGTACTTC
TRBJ1-1,TRBD1,13,-,TRBV19,CASSMDRANEAFF,TGTGCCAGTAGTATGGACAGGGCTAATGAAGCTTTCTTT
TRBJ2-7,TRBD2,15,-,TRBV7-9,CASKGLAASPFGQYF,TGTGCCAGCAAAGGACTAGCGGCGTCCCCCTTCGGGCAGTACTTC
TRBJ2-7,-,12,many,TRBV5-5,CASSAGQYEQYF,TGTGCCAGCAGCGCGGGACAGTACGAGCAGTACTTC
TRBJ2-3,TRBD1,17,few,TRBV15,CATSRDARTGEADTQYF,TGTGCCACCAGCAGAGATGCCCGGACAGGCGAGGCAGATACGCAGTATTTT
TRBJ1-6,-,14,-,TRBV2,CASSLLQWGSPLHF,TGTGCCAGCAGCTTACTACAGTGGGGTTCACCCCTCCACTTT
TRBJ1-6,TRBD1,17,-,TRBV12-3/TRBV12-4,CASSLTPGQGFGSPLHF,TGTGCCAGCAGTTTAACACCGGGACAGGGGTTTGGTTCACCCCTCCACTTT
TRBJ1-1,TRBD1,12,few,TRBV12-3/TRBV12-4,CASSRTGVEAFF,TGTGCCAGCAGCAGGACAGGGGTTGAAGCTTTCTTT
TRBJ2-7,-,14,-,TRBV10-2,CASSIGPDNYEHHF,TGTGCCAGCAGTATAGGTCCAGATAACTACGAGCACCACTTT
TRBJ2-3,TRBD2,15,few,TRBV7-3,CASITGTSATDTQYF,TGTGCCAGCATTACTGGGACTAGCGCCACAGATACGCAGTATTTT
TRBJ1-3,-,15,-,TRBV11-3,CASSPTDGYGNTIYF,TGTGCCAGCAGCCCTACGGACGGCTATGGAAACACCATATATTTT
TRBJ2-1,-,14,-,TRBV7-6,CASSLDRQSYTHCF,TGTGCCAGCAGCTTAGACCGCCAAAGCTACACCCACTGCTTC
TRBJ1-3,-,14,many,TRBV15,CATSKGESGNTIYF,TGTGCCACCAGCAAGGGGGAATCTGGAAACACCATATATTTT
TRBJ1-3,-,15,many,TRBV30,CAWSQGTASGNTIYF,TGTGCCTGGAGCCAAGGAACAGCCTCTGGAAACACCATATATTTT
TRBJ1-6,-,14,-,TRBV19,CASSTGPLAYPLHF,TGTGCCAGTAGTACAGGACCATTAGCCTATCCCCTCCACTTT